This record covers a single T cell receptor (beta chain). Its antigen is not identified. These data belong to a study of T-cell memory formation after mild COVID-19. Overall study: Clustering of TCRs was largely donor specific.

General observations from the study: The finding that pre-infection memory included some responding clones suggested that cross-reactive memory joined. The CD4+ clones that contracted clustered mainly within CM and EM, and the CD8+ clones concentrated in EMRA.

TCRalpha and TCRbeta libraries used 5'RACE with constant-segment primers and UMIs. One entry per CDR3 protein results from TCRdb running MiXCR on the 5' RACE reads. The table records more than 250,000 distinct CDR3 sequences, over 15% of them present only once. The CDR3 runs 15 residues. Germline V gives CDR1 SGHVS, CDR2 FNYEAQ. V lost 4 bases to trimming and J lost 6 bases, with 16 bases between them. The chain couples TRBV7-6 to TRBJ2-1; D assignment may be TRBD1 or TRBD2 (5 bases each). This receptor was obtained from a man aged 18 to 30 who had mild COVID-19 (a few samples of this study predate the infection). Cell type and time point are not known. The sample consisted of PBMCs or a T cell subset sorted from them (not recorded which). DNA for the CDR3: TGTGCCAGCAGCTACGGGGCTAGCCCGTTCAATGAGCAGTTCTTC. Translation: CASSYGASPFNEQFF.